The 2 T cell receptor beta chains below come from one sample, sequenced in a study of molecular identifiers for immune sequencing clone quantification. TCRdb re-called the PCR reads through MiXCR, storing one row per CDR3 protein. This repertoire shows fewer than 350,000 distinct CDR3 sequences, under 25% found once; its top ten account for about 0.71%. Sequenced input: naive CD8+ T cells from blood, with Jurkat cell RNA spiked in. The subset denotes: FACS-sorted CD8+CD4-CCR7+CD45RA+ naive T cells. The receptors shown here come from a human donor in good health. Some libraries in this study had Jurkat cell RNA spiked in.

The table lists this clonotype with a few counts. The J gene is TRBJ1-2, the V gene TRBV6-5; 10 nucleotides align to TRBD1. Unmatched junction bases numbered 4, after V lost 0 bases and J lost 0 bases. The CDR3 loop spans 17 amino acids. The germline V gene has CDR1 MNHEY and CDR2 SVGAGI. The CDR3 DNA reads TGTGCCAGCAGTTACTCGTATGACAGGGGGCCTAACTATGGCTACACCTTC. This codes for CASSYSYDRGPNYGYTF.

This clonotype was observed a few times. CDR3 region: CASSLVAAGQFF. The CDR3 DNA reads TGTGCCAGCAGCTTAGTAGCCGCGGGGCAGTTCTTC. The chain has TRBV11-1 and TRBJ2-1; maybe TRBD2 (5 bases). CDR3 size: 12 residues. The V and J ends lost 1 base and 12 bases respectively, with 10 bases between them. Per germline, CDR1 SGHAT and CDR2 FQDESV (reference sequence).